A single T cell receptor beta chain is shown here with its context. The sample belongs to a study of T-cell reconstitution after alpha-beta-depleted transplantation in children. Germline V gene data show CDR1 as SGHDN and CDR2 as FVKESK. The CDR3 sequence is 12 residues long. The V and J ends lost 3 bases and 7 bases respectively, with 4 bases between them. Preparation of the TCRbeta library was carried out with unique molecular identifiers. TCRdb recomputed calls from the PCR reads with MiXCR, one row per CDR3 protein. Of some 190,000 distinct CDR3 sequences in the sample, more than 9.5% were seen once.

The chain joins TRBV14 to TRBJ1-6; D remains ambiguous. The sequenced sample was PBMCs, obtained before TCRalphabeta/CD19-depleted stem cell transplant. This TCR derives from a boy aged 2 to 10 with acute myeloid leukemia, due to receive a stem cell transplant. Here the CDR3 reads CASSQENSPLHF. The CDR3 bases are TGTGCCAGCAGCCAGGAGAATTCACCCCTCCACTTT. Complete variable domain (other parts from reference TRBV14 and TRBJ1-6): EAGVTQFPSHSVIEKGQTVTLRCDPISGHDNLYWYRRVMGKEIKFLLHFVKESKQDESGMPNNRFLAERTGGTYSTLKVQPAELEDSGVYFCASSQENSPLHFGNGTRLTVT.